Listed below are T cell receptor beta chains from one sample, sequenced in a study of cytomegalovirus exposure and HLA in healthy donors. Profiling relied on immunoSEQ multiplex PCR, and the TCRdb table lists in-frame clones only, not all of them. The sample contains some 130,000 clones, roughly 80% of which appear only once. The sequencing sample was made of PBMCs. The receptors were sampled from a young man in good health and CMV-seronegative. CDR3s include the opening cysteine and the closing phenylalanine or tryptophan. Fields, in order: J gene, D gene, clone size, CDR3 length, V gene, CDR3 protein, CDR3 DNA. A D gene is named only where the DNA matches it firmly. Clone size appears in some rows only: once, few, many, or a class for an expanded clone.

TRBJ1-2 - once 13 TRBV29-1 CSVATRGGYGYPF TGCAGCGTCGCGACCAGAGGTGGATATGGCTACCCCTTC
TRBJ1-5 TRBD1 - 18 TRBV30 CAWSDPGQGLRSNQPQNF TGTGCCTGGAGTGACCCGGGACAGGGGCTCCGAAGCAATCAGCCCCAGAATTTT
TRBJ2-1 - - 14 TRBV12-5 CASGLGAAGAEQFF TGTGCTAGTGGTTTGGGGGCGGCTGGGGCTGAGCAGTTCTTC
TRBJ2-7 - - 15 TRBV7-2 CASSLSPVPTYEQYF TGTGCCAGCAGCTTAAGTCCAGTACCGACCTACGAGCAGTACTTC
TRBJ2-3 - - 18 TRBV28 CASSPENLQGWDTDTQYF TGTGCCAGCAGTCCAGAAAACCTACAGGGATGGGACACAGATACGCAGTATTTT
TRBJ1-5 TRBD1 once 22 TRBV5-1 CASSLESRDREPFSSSNQPQHF TGCGCCAGCAGCTTGGAATCCCGGGACAGGGAGCCTTTCTCATCGAGCAATCAGCCCCAGCATTTT
TRBJ2-4 - - 14 TRBV2 CASSDNQGGNIQYF TGTGCCAGCAGTGATAACCAGGGTGGAAACATTCAGTACTTC
TRBJ2-1 TRBD2 once 15 TRBV7-8 CASSRGTRLYNEQFF TGTGCCAGCAGCCGGGGGACTAGACTTTACAATGAGCAGTTCTTC
TRBJ2-4 - - 17 TRBV7-2 CASSLGVDFLAKNIQYF TGTGCCAGCAGCTTAGGGGTCGACTTTCTAGCCAAAAACATTCAGTACTTC
TRBJ2-5 - - 16 TRBV4-2 CASSRNVVGVGETQYF TGTGCCAGCAGCCGAAACGTGGTAGGGGTTGGGGAGACCCAGTACTTC
TRBJ1-5 - - 15 TRBV6-5 CASSSDRTINQPQHF TGTGCCAGCAGTTCGGACAGAACCATCAATCAGCCCCAGCATTTT
TRBJ2-5 TRBD1 - 15 TRBV2 CASREGQGLQETQYF TGTGCCAGCAGGGAGGGACAGGGGCTTCAAGAGACCCAGTACTTC
TRBJ2-7 - few 14 TRBV4-1 CASSHMEQSYEQYF TGCGCCAGCAGCCACATGGAACAGTCCTACGAGCAGTACTTC
TRBJ1-1 - - 11 TRBV27 CASSSGTEAFF TGTGCCAGCAGTTCAGGGACTGAAGCTTTCTTT
TRBJ2-5 TRBD2 - 19 TRBV4-3 CASSHQTTGTSGSLETQYF TGCGCCAGCAGCCATCAAACTACCGGGACTAGCGGGAGTCTTGAGACCCAGTACTTC
TRBJ1-2 - - 14 TRBV4-1 CASSQDSPLYGYPF TGCGCCAGCAGCCAGGACAGTCCACTCTACGGCTACCCCTTC
TRBJ2-5 - - 15 TRBV14 CASSQAVSPGETQYF TGTGCCAGCAGCCAAGCGGTCTCCCCGGGGGAGACCCAGTACTTC
TRBJ2-7 TRBD1 - 14 TRBV28 CASSLTGRSYEQYF TGTGCCAGCAGTTTGACAGGGCGGAGCTACGAGCAGTACTTC
TRBJ2-1 TRBD1 - 14 TRBV7-6 CASSLGTGGPEQFF TGTGCCAGCAGCTTAGGGACAGGGGGGCCAGAGCAGTTCTTC
TRBJ2-7 - - 15 TRBV18 CASSPPDQRSYEQYF TGTGCCAGCTCACCACCGGATCAGCGAAGTTACGAGCAGTACTTC
TRBJ1-2 - - 14 TRBV2 CASPRRNSNYGYTF TGTGCCAGCCCTAGACGGAACTCTAACTATGGCTACACCTTC
TRBJ2-2 - - 15 TRBV13 CASSLGPSFAGELFF TGTGCCAGCAGCTTAGGGCCTAGTTTTGCCGGGGAGCTGTTTTTT